This passage covers 8 T cell receptor beta chains from one sample sequenced in a study of blood T cells in healthy people across ages. The use of a sample-barcoded 5' primer and a J-beta primer mix characterized a second PCR of roughly 7 to 11 cycles. TCRdb passed the 5' RACE reads through MiXCR, listing each CDR3 protein once. The sample records around 900,000 distinct CDR3 sequences, just over 50% being singletons. The material sequenced was blood. The receptors come from a woman aged 60-70 years in good health.

The rearrangement uses TRBV27 and TRBJ2-7; a weak D match, TRBD2 (5 bases). Germline assignment: CDR1 MNHEY and CDR2 SMNVEV (reference sequence). The CDR3 covers 17 residues. V lost 7 bases and J 2 bases, leaving 24 bases between the germline ends. The CDR3 DNA reads TGTGCCAGCACCCCTTCCAGCGGAGAAGGCGTCGCCTACGAGCAGTACTTC. It codes for CASTPSSGEGVAYEQYF.

This chain connects TRBV20-1 to TRBJ2-1; 11 bases are shared with TRBD2. Per the germline V gene, CDR1 is DFQATT and CDR2 is SNEGSKA (reference sequence). The CDR3 consists of 13 residues. DNA of the CDR3: TGCAGCTGGACTAGCGGGCGAAACAATGAGCAGTTCTTC. Its protein is CSWTSGRNNEQFF.

This clonotype was detected only a few times. CDR3 sequence reads: CASRPRLAGASEQYF. The CDR3 nucleotides are TGTGCCAGCAGACCCCGACTAGCGGGAGCTTCGGAGCAGTACTTC. The gene calls are TRBV12-3 or TRBV12-4 and TRBJ2-5, with 12 nucleotides matching TRBD2. With V trimmed by 6 bases and J by 11 bases, 13 bases remained unmatched. The CDR3 contains 15 residues.

This chain joins TRBV6-2 or TRBV6-3 and TRBJ2-7, with D unclear. This CDR3 is 14 amino acids long. Trimming cost V 2 bases and J 3 bases, with 11 bases left between them. Germline V CDR1 and CDR2: MNHEY, SVGEGT. The CDR3 DNA reads TGTGCCAGCAGTTACAGGTGGGGATACTACGAGCAGTACTTC. This gives the protein CASSYRWGYYEQYF.

V gene TRBV14 combines with J gene TRBJ2-5, with D hard to call. Germline V gene lookup returns CDR1 SGHDN and CDR2 FVKESK. V was shortened by 0 bases and J by 9 bases, with 17 bases between the two germline ends. This CDR3 is built from 15 residues. CDR3: CASSQDPNPRRAQYF. CDR3 in DNA: TGTGCCAGCAGCCAAGATCCGAATCCTCGACGGGCCCAGTACTTC.

The genes are TRBV2 and TRBJ2-3; no reliable D call. The V end was cut by 7 bases, the J end by 2 bases, with 13 bases between. CDR1 is SNHLY, CDR2 FYNNEI, per germline. The CDR3 sequence is 14 residues long. The CDR3 spells CASIGYRATDTQYF. In nucleotides, the CDR3 is TGTGCCAGCATTGGGTATAGGGCCACAGATACGCAGTATTTT.

This clonotype was seen a few times. The chain employs TRBV25-1 and TRBJ1-4; D might be TRBD1 (6 bases). The CDR3 is 17 amino acids. The ends were cut back, 0 bases at V and 7 bases at J, with 18 bases in the middle. Germline V gene data show CDR1 as MGHDK and CDR2 as SYGVNS. In nucleotides, the CDR3 is TGTGCCAGCAGTGAATACACCTACAGGGTAGAAAGTGAAAAACTGTTTTTT. It specifies CASSEYTYRVESEKLFF.

The chain is built from TRBV4-2 and TRBJ2-5; no reliable D call. The CDR3 totals 13 residues. Per germline, CDR1 LGHNA and CDR2 YNFKEQ. The V gene lost 6 bases and the J gene lost 5 bases, with 13 bases spanning the gap. DNA for the CDR3: TGTGCCAGCAGATTGACGACCCGGGAGACCCAGTACTTC. Amino acids: CASRLTTRETQYF.